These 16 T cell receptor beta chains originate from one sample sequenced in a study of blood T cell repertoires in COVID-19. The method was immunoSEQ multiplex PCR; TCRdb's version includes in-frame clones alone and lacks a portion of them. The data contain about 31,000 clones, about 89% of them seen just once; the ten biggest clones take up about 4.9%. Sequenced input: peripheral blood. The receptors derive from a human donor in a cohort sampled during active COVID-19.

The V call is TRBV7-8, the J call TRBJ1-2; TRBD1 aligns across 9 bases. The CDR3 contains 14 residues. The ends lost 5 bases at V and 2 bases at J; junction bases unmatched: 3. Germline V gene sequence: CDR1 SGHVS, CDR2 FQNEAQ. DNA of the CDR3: TGTGCCAGCAGCCAGGGACAGGGAAACTATGGCTACACCTTC. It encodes CASSQGQGNYGYTF.

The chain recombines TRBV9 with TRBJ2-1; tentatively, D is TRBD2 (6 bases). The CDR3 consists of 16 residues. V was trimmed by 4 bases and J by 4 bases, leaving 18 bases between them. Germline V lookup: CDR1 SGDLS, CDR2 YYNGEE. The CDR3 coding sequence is TGTGCCAGCAGCCCACCGACTAGAGATCGTTACAATGAGCAGTTCTTC. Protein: CASSPPTRDRYNEQFF. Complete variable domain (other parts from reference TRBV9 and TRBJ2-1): DSGVTQTPKHLITATGQRVTLRCSPRSGDLSVYWYQQSLDQGLQFLIQYYNGEERAKGNILERFSAQQFPDLHSELNLSSLELGDSALYFCASSPPTRDRYNEQFFGPGTRLTVL.

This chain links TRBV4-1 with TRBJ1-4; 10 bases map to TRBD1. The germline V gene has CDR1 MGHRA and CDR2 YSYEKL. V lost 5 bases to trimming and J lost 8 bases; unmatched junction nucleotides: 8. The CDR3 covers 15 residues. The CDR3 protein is CASSASGTGVEKLFF. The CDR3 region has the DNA TGCGCCAGCAGCGCATCCGGGACAGGGGTGGAAAAACTGTTTTTT.

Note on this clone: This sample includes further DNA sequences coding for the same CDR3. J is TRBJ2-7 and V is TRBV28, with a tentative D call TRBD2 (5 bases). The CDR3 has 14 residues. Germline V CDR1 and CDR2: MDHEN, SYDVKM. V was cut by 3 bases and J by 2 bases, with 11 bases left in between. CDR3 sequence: CASSLGSVPYEQYV. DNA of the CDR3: TGTGCCAGCAGTTTGGGTAGCGTCCCCTACGAGCAGTACGTC.

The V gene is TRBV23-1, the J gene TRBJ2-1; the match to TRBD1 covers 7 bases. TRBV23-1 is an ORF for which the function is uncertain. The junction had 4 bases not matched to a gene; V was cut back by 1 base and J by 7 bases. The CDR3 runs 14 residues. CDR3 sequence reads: CASSQWAQGNEQFF. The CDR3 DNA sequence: TGCGCCAGCAGTCAATGGGCACAGGGGAATGAGCAGTTCTTC.

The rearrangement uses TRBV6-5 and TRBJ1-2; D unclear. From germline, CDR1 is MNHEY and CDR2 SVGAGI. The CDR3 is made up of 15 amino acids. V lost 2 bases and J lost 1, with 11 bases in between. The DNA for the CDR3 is TGTGCCAGCAGTTACGAGGCCAGTTTTAACTATGGCTACACCTTC. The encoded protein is CASSYEASFNYGYTF.

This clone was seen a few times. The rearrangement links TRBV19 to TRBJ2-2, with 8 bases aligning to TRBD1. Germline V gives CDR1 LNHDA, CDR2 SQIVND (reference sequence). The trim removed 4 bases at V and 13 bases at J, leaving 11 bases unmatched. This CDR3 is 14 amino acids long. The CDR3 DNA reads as TGTGCCAGTAGTACCCCCCCGGGGACAGGAAGGCTGTTTTTT. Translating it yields CASSTPPGTGRLFF.

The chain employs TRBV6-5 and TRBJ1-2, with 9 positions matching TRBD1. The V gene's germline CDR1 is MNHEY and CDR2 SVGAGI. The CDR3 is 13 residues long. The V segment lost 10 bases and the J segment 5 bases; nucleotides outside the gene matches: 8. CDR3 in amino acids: CATRDRDPYGYTF. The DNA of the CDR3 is TGTGCCACCCGGGACAGGGATCCATATGGCTACACCTTC.

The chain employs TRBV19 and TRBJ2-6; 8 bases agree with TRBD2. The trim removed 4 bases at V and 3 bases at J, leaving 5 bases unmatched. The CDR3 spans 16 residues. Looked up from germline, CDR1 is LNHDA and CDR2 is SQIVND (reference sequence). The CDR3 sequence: CASSTAGGSGANVLTF. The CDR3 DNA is TGTGCCAGTAGTACCGCGGGGGGCAGTGGGGCCAACGTCCTGACTTTC.

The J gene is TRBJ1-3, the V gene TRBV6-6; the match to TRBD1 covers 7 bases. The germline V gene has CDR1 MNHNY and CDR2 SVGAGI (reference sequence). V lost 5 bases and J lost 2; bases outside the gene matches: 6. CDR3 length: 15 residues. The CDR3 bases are TGTGCCAGCAGTCCGTATACAGGGGCTGGAAACACCATATATTTT. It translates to CASSPYTGAGNTIYF.

CDR3 loop: CASSEGFGTEAFF. In DNA form, the CDR3 reads TGTGCCAGCAGTGAAGGATTCGGGACTGAAGCTTTCTTT. This sequence joins TRBV6-4 and TRBJ1-1; D is unresolved. The CDR3 runs to 13 residues. With 3 bases removed from V and 5 bases from J, the gap between germline ends came to 10 bases. Germline V gene sequence: CDR1 MRHNA, CDR2 SNTAGT.

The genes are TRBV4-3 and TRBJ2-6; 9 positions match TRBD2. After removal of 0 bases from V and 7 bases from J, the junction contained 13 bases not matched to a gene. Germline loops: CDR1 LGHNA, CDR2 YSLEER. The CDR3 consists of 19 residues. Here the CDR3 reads CASSQDAVAGDFFANVLTF. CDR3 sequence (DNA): TGCGCCAGCAGCCAAGATGCGGTAGCGGGAGACTTTTTTGCCAACGTCCTGACTTTC.

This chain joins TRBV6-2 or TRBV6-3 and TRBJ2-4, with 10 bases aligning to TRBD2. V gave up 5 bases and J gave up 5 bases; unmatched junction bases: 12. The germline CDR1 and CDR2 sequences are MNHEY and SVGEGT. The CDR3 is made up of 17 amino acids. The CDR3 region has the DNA TGTGCCAGCAGTCACGTCCTTCTAGCGGGGGAGGAAAACATTCAGTACTTC. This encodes CASSHVLLAGEENIQYF.

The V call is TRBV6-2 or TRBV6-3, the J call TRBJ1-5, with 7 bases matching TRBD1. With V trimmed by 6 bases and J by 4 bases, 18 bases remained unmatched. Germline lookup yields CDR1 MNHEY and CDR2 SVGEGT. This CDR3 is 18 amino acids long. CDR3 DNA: TGTGCCAGCAGCCCTAGTGGGACAGCACTTTTCGGGAATCAGCCCCAGCATTTT. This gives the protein CASSPSGTALFGNQPQHF.

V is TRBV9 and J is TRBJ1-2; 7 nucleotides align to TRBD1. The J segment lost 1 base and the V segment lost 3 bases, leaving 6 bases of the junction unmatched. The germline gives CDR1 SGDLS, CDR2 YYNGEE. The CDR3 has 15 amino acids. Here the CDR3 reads CASSGRDRFNYGYTF. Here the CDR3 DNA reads TGTGCCAGCAGCGGCCGGGACAGATTTAACTATGGCTACACCTTC.

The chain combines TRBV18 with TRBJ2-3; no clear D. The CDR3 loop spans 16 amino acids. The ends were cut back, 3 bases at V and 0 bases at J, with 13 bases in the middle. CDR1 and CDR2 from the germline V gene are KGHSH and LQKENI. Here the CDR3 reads CASSPTLYTSTDTQYF. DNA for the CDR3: TGTGCCAGCTCACCTACTCTATATACTAGCACAGATACGCAGTATTTT.